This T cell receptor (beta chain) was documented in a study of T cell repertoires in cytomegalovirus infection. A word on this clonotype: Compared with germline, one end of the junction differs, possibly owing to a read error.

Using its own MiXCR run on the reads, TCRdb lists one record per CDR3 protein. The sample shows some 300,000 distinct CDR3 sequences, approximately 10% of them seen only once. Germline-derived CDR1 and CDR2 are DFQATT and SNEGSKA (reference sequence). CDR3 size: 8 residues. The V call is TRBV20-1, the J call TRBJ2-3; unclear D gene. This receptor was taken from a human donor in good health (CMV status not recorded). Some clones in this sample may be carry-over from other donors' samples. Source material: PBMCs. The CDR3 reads CSARDAGF. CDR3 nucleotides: TGCAGTGCTAGAGATGCTGGTTTT.